This passage covers 22 T cell receptor beta chains from one sample sequenced in a study of T-cell memory formation after mild COVID-19. TCRdb re-analysed the 5' RACE reads in MiXCR, keeping a single row per CDR3 protein. The sample yields roughly 170,000 distinct CDR3 sequences, about a fifth seen once. The specimen sequenced was PBMCs or a T cell subset sorted from them (not recorded which). The origin of the receptors is an adult woman who had mild COVID-19 (a few samples of this study predate the infection). Cell type and time point are not known.

In this sample, this clonotype turned up a few times. This chain's CDR3 is CASSAASGGYNEQFF. The CDR3 DNA reads as TGTGCCAGCAGTGCCGCTTCGGGGGGATACAATGAGCAGTTCTTC. The V and J genes are TRBV7-3 and TRBJ2-1, with 7 bases identical to TRBD2. The trim removed 6 bases at V and 4 bases at J, leaving 9 bases unmatched. The CDR3 is 15 amino acids. The germline CDR1 and CDR2 sequences are SGHTA and FQGTGA.

The chain combines TRBV7-8 with TRBJ2-2; perhaps TRBD2 as D (6 bases). This CDR3 region has 16 residues. Germline loops: CDR1 SGHVS, CDR2 FQNEAQ. V was shortened by 4 bases and J by 2 bases, with 14 bases between the two germline ends. Here the CDR3 reads CASSSPPSENTGELFF. CDR3 nucleotides: TGTGCCAGCAGCTCACCGCCTAGCGAAAACACCGGGGAGCTGTTTTTT.

This chain links TRBV19 with TRBJ2-1; 10 bases align to TRBD2. The CDR3 loop spans 18 amino acids. Germline V lookup: CDR1 LNHDA, CDR2 SQIVND (reference sequence). Trimming at V came to 5 bases and at J to 0 bases, leaving 10 bases not matched to a gene. The CDR3 DNA is TGTGCCAGTAGTGTGTGGCTAGCGGGAGTCCGCTCCTACAATGAGCAGTTCTTC. Translating gives CASSVWLAGVRSYNEQFF.

The chain carries TRBV12-3 or TRBV12-4 and TRBJ2-7; 7 nucleotides align to TRBD1. V dropped 4 bases and J dropped 3; count of bases not matched to a gene: 6. The CDR3 covers 14 residues. CDR3 nucleotides: TGTGCCAGCAGTTCGGGACAGATGGTCTACGAGCAGTACTTC. It translates to CASSSGQMVYEQYF.

The genes are TRBV6-5 and TRBJ1-2; TRBD1 aligns across 7 bases. The CDR3 sequence is 14 residues long. Germline V lookup: CDR1 MNHEY, CDR2 SVGAGI. Unmatched junction bases numbered 6, after V lost 6 bases and J lost 2 bases. The CDR3 spells CASSKWGQNYGYTF. In nucleotides, the CDR3 is TGTGCCAGCAGCAAATGGGGACAGAACTATGGCTACACCTTC.

The CDR3 nucleotides read TGTGCCAGCAGTTGGACAGGGGGGTCCTATGGCTACACCTTC. It translates to CASSWTGGSYGYTF. The rearrangement joins TRBV12-3 or TRBV12-4 to TRBJ1-2, with TRBD1 matching over 10 bases. Trimming cost V 4 bases and J 4 bases; bases outside gene matches: 3. This CDR3 has 14 amino acids.

In its sample, this clonotype was seen a few times. This sequence joins TRBV7-9 and TRBJ2-1; 10 bases fit TRBD2. CDR3 size: 17 residues. V trimming: 5 bases; J trimming: 0 bases; junction bases outside the gene matches: 7. From germline, CDR1 is SEHNR and CDR2 FQNEAQ (reference sequence). The CDR3 sequence is CASSPSSGSSSYNEQFF. The CDR3 coding sequence is TGTGCCAGCAGCCCGTCTAGCGGGAGTAGCTCCTACAATGAGCAGTTCTTC.

The CDR3 sequence is CAWSVHRRLTEQFF. In nucleotides, the CDR3 is TGTGCCTGGAGTGTACATCGAAGGTTAACTGAGCAGTTCTTC. The gene calls are TRBV30 and TRBJ2-1; D remains unclear. V dropped 0 bases and J dropped 9 bases, with 15 bases sitting between them. The CDR3 consists of 14 residues. CDR1 and CDR2 from the germline V gene are GTSNPN and SVGIG (reference sequence).

This sequence joins TRBV30 and TRBJ2-1; tentatively, D is TRBD1 (5 bases). CDR1 is GTSNPN, CDR2 SVGIG, per germline (reference sequence). CDR3 length: 13 amino acids. CDR3 DNA sequence: TGTGGTTGGGGCTATTGGAGTGGGAATGAGCAGTTCTTC. This gives the protein CGWGYWSGNEQFF.

This clonotype was seen a few times. V usage is TRBV4-1 and J usage is TRBJ2-5, with a weak D call TRBD2 (6 bases). The germline V gene has CDR1 MGHRA and CDR2 YSYEKL. The CDR3 totals 18 residues. Trimming pared 4 bases from V and 5 bases from J, leaving 26 bases between. The CDR3 sequence: CASSPQEEGTSFDETQYF. The CDR3 DNA follows: TGCGCCAGCAGCCCTCAAGAGGAAGGTACTAGCTTCGATGAGACCCAGTACTTC.

The chain links TRBV24-1 to TRBJ2-7, with TRBD2 as a possible D gene (5 bases). The CDR3 spans 12 residues. The V gene lost 4 bases and the J gene lost 3 bases, with 6 bases spanning the gap. Looked up from germline, CDR1 is KGHDR and CDR2 is SFDVKD. In DNA, the CDR3 is TGTGCCACCAGTGACGAGGGCTACGAGCAGTACTTC. It codes for CATSDEGYEQYF.

This clonotype was seen a few times. The chain joins TRBV7-8 to TRBJ2-7, with D unclear. Between the trimmed V and J ends, which lost 2 bases and 6 bases, there was a span of 20 bases. Germline V gene sequence: CDR1 SGHVS, CDR2 FQNEAQ. The CDR3 is 16 amino acids. The CDR3, as DNA: TGTGCCAGCAGCTTAAAGATCGGATCAGGAATAGGCGAGCAGTACTTC. This codes for CASSLKIGSGIGEQYF.

The CDR3 region is CASSQDTETIQYF. CDR3 DNA: TGCGCCAGCAGCCAAGATACGGAAACCATTCAGTACTTC. V usage is TRBV4-1 and J usage is TRBJ2-4; no firm D call. The V end was cut by 0 bases, the J end by 9 bases, with 9 bases between. The V gene's germline CDR1 is MGHRA and CDR2 YSYEKL. The CDR3 spans 13 residues.

This clonotype has only a few counts. The chain is built from TRBV14 and TRBJ1-2; no reliable D call. This CDR3 spans 13 amino acids. V lost 5 bases and J lost 6, with 13 bases in between. Looked up from germline, CDR1 is SGHDN and CDR2 is FVKESK. The CDR3 DNA sequence: TGTGCCAGCAGCTGGGTTCATAAACATGGCTACACCTTC. Its protein product is CASSWVHKHGYTF. The whole variable domain, filled in from reference TRBV14 and TRBJ1-2, reads EAGVTQFPSHSVIEKGQTVTLRCDPISGHDNLYWYRRVMGKEIKFLLHFVKESKQDESGMPNNRFLAERTGGTYSTLKVQPAELEDSGVYFCASSWVHKHGYTFGSGTRLTVV.

This rearrangement joins TRBV29-1 to TRBJ2-7, with 8 bases aligning to TRBD2. The germline V gene has CDR1 SQVTM and CDR2 ANQGSEA. Trimming removed 4 bases from V and 4 bases from J; junction bases left unmatched: 6. The CDR3 loop spans 13 amino acids. DNA for the CDR3: TGCAGCGTTGCCAGCGGGAGAGGGTACGAGCAGTACTTC. Translation gives CSVASGRGYEQYF.

The rearrangement uses TRBV3-1 and TRBJ2-7, with 14 positions matching TRBD2. The V segment lost 5 bases and the J segment 7 bases; nucleotides outside the gene matches: 16. Germline V gene sequence: CDR1 LGHDT, CDR2 YNNKEL (reference sequence). The CDR3 runs to 18 residues. DNA of the CDR3: TGTGCCAGCAGCAGTACACTACCGGGACTAGCGGGGGATCCAGAGCAGTACTTC. Translated: CASSSTLPGLAGDPEQYF.

The chain carries TRBV7-8 and TRBJ2-7; 7 bases map to TRBD2. The germline V gene has CDR1 SGHVS and CDR2 FQNEAQ. This CDR3 has 16 amino acids. Trimming removed 3 bases from V and 4 bases from J; junction bases left unmatched: 12. The CDR3 spells CASSFNPLGGGYEQYF. For the CDR3, the DNA is TGTGCCAGCAGCTTCAACCCCTTGGGGGGAGGGTACGAGCAGTACTTC.

The chain joins TRBV4-1 to TRBJ1-5; D uncertain. Trimming took off 2 bases at V and 5 bases at J, with 7 bases between the two ends. This CDR3 spans 13 amino acids. Looked up from germline, CDR1 is MGHRA and CDR2 is YSYEKL. The CDR3 spells CASSQSKDQPQHF. CDR3 nucleotides: TGCGCCAGCAGCCAATCCAAGGATCAGCCCCAGCATTTT.

The chain uses TRBV6-5 and TRBJ1-1; tentative D call: TRBD1 (6 bases). Germline lookup yields CDR1 MNHEY and CDR2 SVGAGI. The CDR3 totals 12 residues. The V end lost 7 bases, the J end lost 1 base, and 7 bases lay between the germline ends. The chain's CDR3 is CASMDRNTEAFF. Written as DNA, the CDR3 is TGTGCCAGCATGGACAGGAACACTGAAGCTTTCTTT.

Only a few counts were recorded for this clonotype. The V gene is TRBV29-1, the J gene TRBJ2-3, with 7 bases aligning to TRBD1. The V and J ends lost 4 bases and 6 bases, in that order; junction bases with no gene match: 10. In germline, CDR1 is SQVTM, CDR2 ANQGSEA. The CDR3 runs 14 residues. CDR3 sequence (DNA): TGCAGCGTTGGGGGACAGAGAACGATGGATACGCAGTATTTT. Amino acid sequence: CSVGGQRTMDTQYF.

The J gene is TRBJ2-2, the V gene TRBV2; a possible D gene is TRBD1 (6 bases). V gave up 2 bases and J gave up 7 bases, with 11 bases separating them. The germline V gene encodes CDR1 SNHLY and CDR2 FYNNEI. This CDR3 region has 14 residues. CDR3 in amino acids: CASSEPGAGGELFF. In nucleotides, the CDR3 is TGTGCCAGCAGTGAACCAGGGGCAGGCGGGGAGCTGTTTTTT.

This clonotype occurred a few times. The chain couples TRBV6-5 to TRBJ2-1; TRBD2 might be the D (6 bases). CDR1 is MNHEY and CDR2 is SVGAGI in the germline V gene. The V gene lost 0 bases and the J gene lost 2 bases, with 11 bases spanning the gap. The CDR3 sequence is 16 residues long. As DNA, the CDR3 is TGTGCCAGCAGTTACTCGGGTGGGGGGACCTACAATGAGCAGTTCTTC. Amino acids: CASSYSGGGTYNEQFF.